The 18 T cell receptor beta chains presented below share a single source sample, sequenced in a study of response to subunit inactivated influenza vaccine. A single record per CDR3 protein comes from TCRdb applying MiXCR to the RT-PCR reads. The sample includes 650,000 to 700,000 distinct CDR3 sequences, 15% to 18% of them seen just once. This sample comprised PBMCs from blood, obtained approximately 12 days after vaccination. The source of these receptors is a man aged 50 to 60 who received an inactivated influenza vaccine.

This clonotype turned up a few times. The chain has TRBV5-1 and TRBJ2-7; TRBD1 might be the D (5 bases). CDR1 is SGHRS and CDR2 is YFSETQ in the germline V gene. CDR3 length equals 13 residues. Trimming took off 4 bases at V and 3 bases at J, with 11 bases between the two ends. Written as DNA, the CDR3 is TGCGCCAGCAGCAAAGACAGCGTCTACGAGCAGTACTTC. Protein product: CASSKDSVYEQYF.

This chain uses TRBV4-3 with TRBJ2-1, with D perhaps TRBD2 (5 bases). This CDR3 is built from 13 residues. Germline V gene sequence: CDR1 LGHNA, CDR2 YSLEER. The germline V and J ends were trimmed by 0 bases and 12 bases, with 12 bases remaining between them. The CDR3: CASSQEAGLRQFF. CDR3 in DNA: TGCGCCAGCAGCCAAGAGGCCGGACTCAGGCAGTTCTTC.

There are a few counts of this clonotype. CDR3 in amino acids: CASSKVQSGRGNTGELFF. Written as DNA, the CDR3 is TGTGCCAGCAGCAAAGTTCAAAGCGGGAGAGGGAACACCGGGGAGCTGTTTTTT. The chain links TRBV21-1 to TRBJ2-2; TRBD2 reflects the table's D call only, with no check against the DNA. TRBV21-1 is marked as a pseudogene. The CDR3 covers 18 residues.

The chain links TRBV4-1 to TRBJ2-7; the match to TRBD2 covers 11 bases. The germline V gene has CDR1 MGHRA and CDR2 YSYEKL. V dropped 1 base and J dropped 7; count of bases not matched to a gene: 9. The CDR3 totals 16 residues. The CDR3 bases are TGCGCCAGCAGCCAAGCACTGACTAGCGGGATCGGGGAGCAGTACTTC. Amino acid sequence: CASSQALTSGIGEQYF.

The table lists this clonotype with a few counts. The CDR3 bases are TGCAGCGTTCAAGGGGAGCTCGAGCAGTACTTC. This encodes CSVQGELEQYF. This rearrangement joins TRBV29-1 to TRBJ2-7, with D possibly being TRBD1 or TRBD2 (5 bases each). The germline CDR1 and CDR2 sequences are SQVTM and ANQGSEA. V lost 5 bases, J lost 6 bases, and 11 bases lay in between. This CDR3 comprises 11 residues.

This clonotype was counted between two and nine times. This sequence joins TRBV11-3 and TRBJ2-1; 9 nucleotides match TRBD1. Germline-derived CDR1 and CDR2 are SGHNT and YENEEA. Unmatched junction bases numbered 8, after V lost 4 bases and J lost 10 bases. This CDR3 is 14 amino acids long. This CDR3 is CASSSGTGPYEQFF. The CDR3 nucleotides read TGTGCCAGCAGCTCCGGGACAGGGCCTTACGAGCAGTTCTTC.

Only a few counts were recorded for this clonotype. The chain employs TRBV12-3 or TRBV12-4 and TRBJ1-1, with 8 bases lining up with TRBD1. The CDR3 has 12 residues. V dropped 6 bases and J dropped 8; count of bases not matched to a gene: 5. The CDR3 loop is CASSPRDREAFF. In DNA, the CDR3 is TGTGCCAGCAGCCCTCGGGACAGGGAAGCTTTCTTT.

The table lists this clonotype with a few counts. CDR3 bases: TGTGCCATCAGTGAGGGGGGCTCGGCCTACGAGCAGTACTTC. Its protein product is CAISEGGSAYEQYF. V is TRBV10-3 and J is TRBJ2-7; a possible D gene is TRBD1 (6 bases). CDR3 length equals 14 residues. Germline values: CDR1 ENHRY, CDR2 SYGVKD. The V end was cut by 2 bases, the J end by 2 bases, with 10 bases between.

Only a few counts were recorded for this clonotype. The chain combines TRBV7-2 with TRBJ2-2, with unresolved D. Between the trimmed V and J ends, which lost 0 bases and 0 bases, there was a span of 8 bases. Germline V gene sequence: CDR1 SGHTA, CDR2 FQGNSA. The CDR3 runs 16 residues. The CDR3 DNA sequence: TGTGCCAGCAGCTTAGCACGGGCTTCGAACACCGGGGAGCTGTTTTTT. It is translated as CASSLARASNTGELFF.

This clonotype was seen at least ten times. The J gene is TRBJ2-5, the V gene TRBV20-1, with D uncertain. The V end lost 1 base, the J end lost 9 bases, and 9 bases lay between the germline ends. Germline V gene data show CDR1 as DFQATT and CDR2 as SNEGSKA (reference sequence). CDR3 size: 11 residues. The CDR3 DNA sequence: TGCAGTGCTAGAGTGGGTGGGGCCCAGTACTTC. Protein product: CSARVGGAQYF.

This chain uses TRBV5-8 with TRBJ1-2; TRBD1 agrees at 8 bases. Trimming cost V 0 bases and J 3 bases; bases outside gene matches: 7. Germline CDR1 and CDR2: SGHTS and YDEGEE. The CDR3 loop spans 16 amino acids. CDR3 region: CASSLEGRGLDYGYTF. The DNA for the CDR3 is TGTGCCAGCAGCTTGGAGGGCAGGGGGCTGGACTATGGCTACACCTTC.

This clonotype was seen more than once but under ten times. The chain is built from TRBV20-1 and TRBJ2-7, with a tentative D call TRBD1 (6 bases). Looked up from germline, CDR1 is DFQATT and CDR2 is SNEGSKA (reference sequence). V was pared by 3 bases and J by 5 bases, with 17 bases between. This CDR3 region has 14 residues. CDR3 nucleotide sequence: TGCAGTGCTAGTAGAACAGGGAAAGTCGACGAGCAGTACTTC. Residues: CSASRTGKVDEQYF.

V and J are TRBV6-2 or TRBV6-3 and TRBJ2-3, with 8 bases identical to TRBD1. The length of the CDR3 is 16 residues. After removal of 2 bases from V and 4 bases from J, the junction contained 8 bases not matched to a gene. Germline V gene data show CDR1 as MNHEY and CDR2 as SVGEGT. The CDR3 region has the DNA TGTGCCAGCAGTTACATCAGGGGGCGGACGTCAGATACGCAGTATTTT. Translation: CASSYIRGRTSDTQYF.

This clonotype has a handful of counts. The chain combines TRBV5-1 with TRBJ2-3; D is perhaps TRBD1 or TRBD2 (5 bases each). The CDR3 is 12 residues long. Trimming took off 2 bases at V and 7 bases at J, with 8 bases between the two ends. Germline CDR1 SGHRS, CDR2 YFSETQ. The CDR3 sequence is CASSLEGHTQYF. CDR3 coding DNA: TGCGCCAGCAGCTTAGAGGGACATACGCAGTATTTT. Drawing the rest from reference TRBV5-1 and TRBJ2-3, the complete variable domain is KAGVTQTPRYLIKTRGQQVTLSCSPISGHRSVSWYQQTPGQGLQFLFEYFSETQRNKGNFPGRFSGRQFSNSRSEMNVSTLELGDSALYLCASSLEGHTQYFGPGTRLTVL.

The chain links TRBV20-1 to TRBJ2-5, with 9 bases identical to TRBD2. Trimming at V came to 0 bases and at J to 5 bases, leaving 10 bases not matched to a gene. The CDR3 runs 16 residues. Germline loops: CDR1 DFQATT, CDR2 SNEGSKA (reference sequence). CDR3 residues: CSARDTASGVGETQYF. The CDR3 DNA reads TGCAGTGCTAGAGATACGGCTAGCGGGGTTGGGGAGACCCAGTACTTC.

This clonotype turned up a few times. The V call is TRBV10-3, the J call TRBJ1-1; 7 bases match TRBD1. With V trimmed by 9 bases and J by 1 base, 8 bases remained unmatched. The CDR3 length is 14 residues. CDR1 and CDR2 from the germline V gene are ENHRY and SYGVKD. The CDR3, as DNA: TGTGCCATATCGGCGGGACAGAGGAACACTGAAGCTTTCTTT. It is translated as CAISAGQRNTEAFF.

This clonotype was recorded a few times. The J gene is TRBJ1-4, the V gene TRBV12-3 or TRBV12-4; 9 nucleotides match TRBD1. With 6 bases clipped from V and 7 bases from J, the junction kept 6 bases outside the gene matches. CDR3 length equals 14 residues. The CDR3 is CASRNRGRSEKLFF. The CDR3 DNA reads TGTGCCAGCAGGAACAGGGGGCGCAGTGAAAAACTGTTTTTT.

The table lists this clonotype with many counts. The V call is TRBV5-1, the J call TRBJ2-7, with D perhaps matching TRBD2 (6 bases). V was clipped by 0 bases and J by 3 bases, with 13 bases between them. CDR1 is SGHRS, CDR2 YFSETQ, per germline. The CDR3 is made up of 15 amino acids. CDR3 loop: CASSLAFSGSYEQYF. The CDR3 region has the DNA TGCGCCAGCAGCTTGGCTTTTAGCGGTAGCTACGAGCAGTACTTC.